This entry features one TCR beta chain sequence. Its specificity is not known. These data come from a study of shared clonotypes between healthy human individuals. Whole-study results and caveats: Only blood was sampled; tissue repertoires likely differ.

Method: immunoSEQ multiplex PCR; TCRdb's copy keeps in-frame clones and lacks some. The data hold 660,000 or so clones, with roughly 95% observed a single time. The naive CD8 population came from CD45RO-negative cells selected for CCR7, without terminally differentiated effector memory CD45RA+ cells. The ends were cut back, 4 bases at V and 0 bases at J, with 9 bases in the middle. Germline-derived CDR1 and CDR2 are SGDLS and YYNGEE. The length of the CDR3 is 14 residues. The V and J genes are TRBV9 and TRBJ2-3; D is uncertain. The sample consisted of naive CD8+ T cells sorted from blood. This receptor was identified in a woman younger than 45 in good health. In DNA form, the CDR3 reads TGTGCCAGCAGCTTCGACTCGAGCACAGATACGCAGTATTTT. Protein: CASSFDSSTDTQYF.